One and the same sample provided the 21 T cell receptor beta chains below, sequenced in a study of control samples from healthy donors and cancer patients. The assay was immunoSEQ multiplex PCR, and TCRdb's table has in-frame clones only and misses some. The table includes about 160,000 clones, roughly 95% detected once. Sequencing was performed on blood. These receptors were collected from a woman in her 30s in good health.

Comment on this clone: The junction shows a germline mismatch at one end, possibly a read error. The chain is built from TRBV7-7 and TRBJ2-5, with D perhaps assigned TRBD1 or TRBD2 (5 bases each). The CDR3 spans 13 residues. Germline CDR1 and CDR2: SSHAT and FNYEAQ (reference sequence). DNA for the CDR3: TGTGCTAGCAGCTTTGGGGGATCAGAGACCCAGTACTTC. Protein product: CASSFGGSETQYF.

The chain recombines TRBV28 with TRBJ2-3, with TRBD2 as a possible D gene (6 bases). Germline V gene data show CDR1 as MDHEN and CDR2 as SYDVKM. This CDR3 is built from 15 residues. The V gene lost 5 bases and the J gene lost 1 base, with 13 bases spanning the gap. The CDR3 nucleotides read TGTGCCAGCAGTCGAAGCGGGTGGCGCACAGATACGCAGTATTTT. Its translation is CASSRSGWRTDTQYF.

A single count supports this clone. J is TRBJ2-7 and V is TRBV6-5, with 7 bases identical to TRBD1. CDR1 MNHEY and CDR2 SVGAGI come from the germline V gene. After removal of 5 bases from V and 3 bases from J, the junction contained 7 bases not matched to a gene. The CDR3 has 14 residues. The CDR3 region is CASSRSGQNYEQYF. CDR3 DNA sequence: TGTGCCAGCAGTCGGTCGGGACAGAACTACGAGCAGTACTTC.

The chain recombines TRBV29-1 with TRBJ2-7; TRBD2 aligns across 14 bases. Germline V gene sequence: CDR1 SQVTM, CDR2 ANQGSEA. CDR3 size: 15 residues. V dropped 6 bases and J dropped 0; count of bases not matched to a gene: 4. CDR3 in DNA: TGCAGCGTCGCAGGGACTAGCGGGAGCTCCTACGAGCAGTACTTC. It codes for CSVAGTSGSSYEQYF.

The genes are TRBV6-5 and TRBJ1-1; 8 bases align to TRBD1. The CDR3 sequence is 13 residues long. The V gene end was trimmed by 5 bases and the J gene end by 3 bases; junction bases not matched to a gene: 2. Germline V gene data show CDR1 as MNHEY and CDR2 as SVGAGI. The CDR3 nucleotides read TGTGCCAGCAGTACAGGGGGGTACACTGAAGCTTTCTTT. Translation: CASSTGGYTEAFF.

This chain connects TRBV7-9 to TRBJ1-3; tentative D call: TRBD1 (5 bases). This CDR3 has 13 residues. The V end was cut by 11 bases, the J end by 0 bases, with 11 bases between. Germline-derived CDR1 and CDR2 are SEHNR and FQNEAQ (reference sequence). The CDR3 DNA reads TGTGCCTCGAAGGGGTCCTCTGGAAACACCATATATTTT. Its protein product is CASKGSSGNTIYF.

The chain employs TRBV28 and TRBJ1-2; D unclear. Looked up from germline, CDR1 is MDHEN and CDR2 is SYDVKM. This CDR3 comprises 14 residues. Between the trimmed V and J ends, which lost 6 bases and 1 base, there was a span of 12 bases. This CDR3 reads CASSQHQLNYGYTF. In DNA, the CDR3 is TGTGCCAGCAGCCAACACCAACTTAACTATGGCTACACCTTC.

V usage is TRBV14 and J usage is TRBJ1-5; tentative D call: TRBD1 (5 bases). The CDR3 is 20 residues long. V shed 0 bases and J shed 0 bases, with 21 bases lying between them. Germline V gives CDR1 SGHDN, CDR2 FVKESK. CDR3 residues: CASSQDTRAPGAYSNQPQHF. The CDR3 coding sequence is TGTGCCAGCAGCCAAGATACCAGGGCGCCCGGGGCATATAGCAATCAGCCCCAGCATTTT.

A single count supports this clone. The rearrangement uses TRBV6-2 or TRBV6-3 and TRBJ2-5; TRBD2 might be the D (5 bases). The germline CDR1 and CDR2 sequences are MNHEY and SVGEGT. The V end was cut by 5 bases, the J end by 2 bases, with 12 bases between. The CDR3 runs to 14 residues. The CDR3 region is CASSLPGKQETQYF. CDR3 DNA: TGTGCCAGCAGTCTTCCCGGGAAACAAGAGACCCAGTACTTC.

This sequence joins TRBV5-1 and TRBJ2-2; D ambiguous. The V gene lost 1 base and the J gene lost 0 bases, with 7 bases spanning the gap. This CDR3 is built from 15 residues. Germline V gene sequence: CDR1 SGHRS, CDR2 YFSETQ. CDR3 nucleotide sequence: TGCGCCAGCAGCTTGATCGGCTCGAACACCGGGGAGCTGTTTTTT. Its translation is CASSLIGSNTGELFF.

The CDR3 loop is CAWRGQRDTLGNSPLHF. Here the CDR3 DNA reads TGTGCCTGGAGGGGACAAAGGGACACCCTGGGGAATTCACCCCTCCACTTT. The chain recombines TRBV30 with TRBJ1-6; perhaps TRBD1 as D (6 bases). The CDR3 runs 17 residues. The ends were cut back, 3 bases at V and 7 bases at J, with 22 bases in the middle. Germline loops: CDR1 GTSNPN, CDR2 SVGIG (reference sequence).

Here the CDR3 reads CASSPGPGYEQYF. The CDR3 coding sequence is TGTGCCAGCTCCCCAGGGCCAGGCTACGAGCAGTACTTC. The rearrangement joins TRBV18 to TRBJ2-7; TRBD1 might be the D (5 bases). Trimming left V 6 bases short and J 3 bases short, with 12 bases between. Germline V lookup: CDR1 KGHSH, CDR2 LQKENI. This CDR3 has 13 amino acids.

This chain connects TRBV15 to TRBJ1-1, with D unresolved. V lost 0 bases and J lost 0, with 8 bases in between. Germline V lookup: CDR1 LNHNV, CDR2 YYDKDF (reference sequence). CDR3 length: 15 amino acids. The CDR3 sequence: CATSRDLQMNTEAFF. CDR3 nucleotide sequence: TGTGCCACCAGCAGAGATCTGCAAATGAACACTGAAGCTTTCTTT.

The chain is built from TRBV4-1 and TRBJ2-7, with D perhaps matching TRBD2 (5 bases). Trimming stripped 3 bases from V and 5 bases from J, with 20 bases between. CDR3 size: 16 residues. Germline loops: CDR1 MGHRA, CDR2 YSYEKL. The CDR3 sequence: CASSHPWPSEGHEQYF. CDR3 in DNA: TGCGCCAGCAGCCATCCCTGGCCGAGTGAGGGCCACGAGCAGTACTTC.

As DNA, the CDR3 is TGCGCCAGCACCCACACCGTGGGATTAGGGAGGGGCAGCAGGGAGCAGTTCTTC. It codes for CASTHTVGLGRGSREQFF. The J gene is TRBJ2-1, the V gene TRBV5-1; 7 nucleotides match TRBD2. With V trimmed by 6 bases and J by 10 bases, 25 bases remained unmatched. Germline V gene sequence: CDR1 SGHRS, CDR2 YFSETQ. CDR3 length equals 18 residues.

The J gene is TRBJ1-1, the V gene TRBV7-9; D not resolved. This CDR3 spans 12 amino acids. From germline, CDR1 is SEHNR and CDR2 FQNEAQ (reference sequence). The V end lost 1 base, the J end lost 3 bases, and 3 bases lay between the germline ends. CDR3: CASSLDYTEAFF. The CDR3 nucleotides read TGTGCCAGCAGCTTAGACTACACTGAAGCTTTCTTT.

The rearrangement links TRBV4-1 to TRBJ2-1; 11 nucleotides match TRBD2. Germline CDR1 and CDR2: MGHRA and YSYEKL. Trimming at V came to 1 base and at J to 5 bases, leaving 4 bases not matched to a gene. CDR3 size: 16 residues. The CDR3 bases are TGCGCCAGCAGCCAAGGCCAACTAGCGGGAGACAATGAGCAGTTCTTC. It codes for CASSQGQLAGDNEQFF.

A few counts support this clone. The V gene is TRBV20-1, the J gene TRBJ2-5; D unclear. The germline V and J ends were trimmed by 3 bases and 0 bases, with 2 bases remaining between them. Germline CDR1 and CDR2: DFQATT and SNEGSKA (reference sequence). This CDR3 has 11 amino acids. The chain's CDR3 is CSASHQETQYF. For the CDR3, the DNA is TGCAGTGCTAGCCACCAAGAGACCCAGTACTTC.

This chain uses TRBV6-5 with TRBJ2-2; a weak D match, TRBD1 (5 bases). Germline CDR1 reads MNHEY; CDR2 reads SVGAGI. The CDR3 loop spans 12 amino acids. V lost 5 bases, J lost 8 bases, and 9 bases lay in between. The CDR3: CASSRHRGELFF. For the CDR3, the DNA is TGTGCCAGCAGTAGACACAGGGGGGAGCTGTTTTTT.

The genes are TRBV28 and TRBJ1-6; D perhaps matches TRBD1 (6 bases). The V and J ends lost 7 bases and 2 bases respectively, with 12 bases between them. The CDR3 has 15 amino acids. The germline V gene has CDR1 MDHEN and CDR2 SYDVKM. CDR3 coding DNA: TGTGCCAGCACACCCCAGGGGACCTATAATTCACCCCTCCACTTT. As protein: CASTPQGTYNSPLHF.

The V gene is TRBV28, the J gene TRBJ1-4, with D perhaps matching TRBD1 (6 bases). The CDR3 has 15 residues. V was clipped by 6 bases and J by 5 bases, with 16 bases between them. The V gene's germline CDR1 is MDHEN and CDR2 SYDVKM. Written as DNA, the CDR3 is TGTGCCAGCAGACTAACAGGGATGAGGAATGAAAAACTGTTTTTT. Translation gives CASRLTGMRNEKLFF.